This T cell receptor beta chain was obtained from a study of patients with pleural tuberculosis (TCRdb year 2014). The listed sequencing device is Illumina Genome Analyzer IIx. TCRdb reran the public reads through fastp at Q25 and MiXCR, keeping productive beta chains. Identical CDR3 proteins give one entry, which carries the most common genes and DNA. This sample is represented by about 29,000 distinct CDR3 sequences; 18% of them were singletons. The ten largest clones capture under 4% of the sample. A note on this clonotype: This receptor's antigen is unknown. The input lacks base qualities; no much larger clone sits a single base away.

The germline ends are 13 bases apart after V is trimmed by 4 bases and J by 3 bases. Inclusive of the bounding cysteine and phenylalanine, the CDR3 is 15 residues long. Solely the CDR3 DNA is kept, with 45 bases framed from the first base. As encoded in the germline V gene, CDR1 is MNHNS while CDR2 is SASEGT. This chain joins TRBV6-1 to TRBJ1-3; TRBD1 might be the D gene, on 5 matching bases. This receptor was obtained from a human donor with pleural tuberculosis. The specimen was peripheral blood. The CDR3 region has the sequence CASSAGRIDGNTIYF. The bases read TGTGCCAGCAGTGCGGGACGGATAGATGGAAACACCATATATTTT.